The T cell receptor (beta chain) under discussion was sequenced for a study of long-term antiretroviral therapy in people with HIV. Notes on the study in general: The clones with expansion before ART were dominant in the repertoire at all time points. Blood collection from about 2003 to 2018 possibly occurred under older ART regimens.

Germline V lookup: CDR1 SSHAT, CDR2 FNYEAQ (reference sequence). There are 13 residues in the CDR3. This was the immunoSEQ v3.0 assay at survey level. Clones were sequenced by immunoSEQ multiplex PCR, and TCRdb holds only the in-frame ones, with some missing. Counted here are about 29,000 clones, over 75% occurring once; the ten biggest clones make up about 9.3%. Each donor provided at least one pre-ART PBMC sample and at least two post-ART PBMC samples. United States facilities provided treatment to all participants with HIV. The sample holds a few counts of this clone. Its specificity is unknown. At one boundary the junction diverges from the germline segment, which might be a read error.

Source: unsorted PBMCs, taken 1.5 years before starting antiretroviral therapy. The source is a man aged 18 to 29 with HIV. The chain has TRBV7-7 and TRBJ2-1; 7 bases agree with TRBD1. In DNA, the CDR3 is TGTGCTAGCAGCTTAGACAGGGACAATGAGCAGTTCTTC. Protein sequence: CASSLDRDNEQFF.